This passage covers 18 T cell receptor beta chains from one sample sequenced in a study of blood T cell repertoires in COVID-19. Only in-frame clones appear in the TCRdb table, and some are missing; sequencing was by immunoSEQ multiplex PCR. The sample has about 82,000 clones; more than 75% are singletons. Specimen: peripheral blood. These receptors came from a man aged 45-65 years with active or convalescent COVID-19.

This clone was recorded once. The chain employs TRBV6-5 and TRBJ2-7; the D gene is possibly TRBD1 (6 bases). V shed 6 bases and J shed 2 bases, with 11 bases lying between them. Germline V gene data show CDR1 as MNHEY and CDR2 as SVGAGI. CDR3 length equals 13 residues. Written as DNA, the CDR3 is TGTGCCAGCAGGCGAGACAGGACCTACGAGCAGTACGTC. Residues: CASRRDRTYEQYV.

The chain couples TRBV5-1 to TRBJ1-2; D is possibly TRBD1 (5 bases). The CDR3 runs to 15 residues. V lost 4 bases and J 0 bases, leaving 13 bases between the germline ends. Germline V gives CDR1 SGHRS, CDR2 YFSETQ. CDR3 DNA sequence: TGCGCCAGCAGCAAAGACAGTGGAACTAACTATGGCTACACCTTC. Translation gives CASSKDSGTNYGYTF.

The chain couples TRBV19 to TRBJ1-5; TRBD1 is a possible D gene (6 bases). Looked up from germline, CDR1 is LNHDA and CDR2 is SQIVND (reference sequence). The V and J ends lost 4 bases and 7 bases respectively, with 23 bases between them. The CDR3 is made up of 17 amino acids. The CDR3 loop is CASSTHYRAPGGQPQHF. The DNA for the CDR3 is TGTGCCAGTAGTACCCACTACAGGGCCCCCGGCGGCCAGCCCCAGCATTTT.

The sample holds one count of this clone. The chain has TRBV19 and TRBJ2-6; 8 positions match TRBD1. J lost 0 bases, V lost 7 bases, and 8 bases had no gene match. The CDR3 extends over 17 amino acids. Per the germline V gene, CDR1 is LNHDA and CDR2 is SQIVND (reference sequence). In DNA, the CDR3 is TGTGCCAGTACCGAGGACAGGGCCTACTCTGGGGCCAACGTCCTGACTTTC. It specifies CASTEDRAYSGANVLTF.

The CDR3 here is CASSQQGVSNQPQHF. Here the CDR3 DNA reads TGTGCCAGCAGCCAGCAGGGTGTCAGCAATCAGCCCCAGCATTTT. The chain employs TRBV7-2 and TRBJ1-5, with D possibly being TRBD1 (5 bases). V was shortened by 5 bases and J by 1 base, with 12 bases between the two germline ends. The CDR3 sequence is 15 residues long. The V gene's germline CDR1 is SGHTA and CDR2 FQGNSA.

As DNA, the CDR3 is TGCGCCAGCAGCTTGCCAACAGGGGACGGGGAGCTGTTTTTT. It translates to CASSLPTGDGELFF. This rearrangement joins TRBV5-1 to TRBJ2-2, with 7 bases matching TRBD1. Germline V gene data show CDR1 as SGHRS and CDR2 as YFSETQ. The CDR3 is 14 amino acids. Trimming removed 1 base from V and 7 bases from J; junction bases left unmatched: 4.

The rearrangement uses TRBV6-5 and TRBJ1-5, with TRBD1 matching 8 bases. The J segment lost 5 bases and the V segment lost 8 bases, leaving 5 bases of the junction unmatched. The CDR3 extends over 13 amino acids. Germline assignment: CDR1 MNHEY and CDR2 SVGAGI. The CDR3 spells CASAGQEHQPQHF. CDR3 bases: TGTGCCAGCGCGGGACAGGAGCATCAGCCCCAGCATTTT.

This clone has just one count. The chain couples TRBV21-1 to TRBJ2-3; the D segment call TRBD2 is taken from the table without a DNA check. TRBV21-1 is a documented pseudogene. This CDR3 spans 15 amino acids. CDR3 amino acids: CASSKFPREADTQYF. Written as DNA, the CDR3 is TGTGCCAGCAGCAAATTTCCTAGGGAGGCAGATACGCAGTATTTT.

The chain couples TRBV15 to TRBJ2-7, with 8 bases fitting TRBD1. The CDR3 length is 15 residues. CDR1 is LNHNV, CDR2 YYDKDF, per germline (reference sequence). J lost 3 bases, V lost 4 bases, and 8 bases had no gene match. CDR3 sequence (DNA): TGTGCCACCAGCAATAACAGGGGGATCGGCTACGAGCAGTACTTC. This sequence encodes CATSNNRGIGYEQYF.

CDR3 loop: CASSPRQGFTNYGYTF. For the CDR3, the DNA is TGTGCCAGCAGCCCGAGACAGGGCTTTACTAACTATGGCTACACCTTC. The chain employs TRBV7-6 and TRBJ1-2, with 7 nucleotides matching TRBD1. The CDR3 runs to 16 residues. V was clipped by 5 bases and J by 0 bases; unmatched bases: 9. Germline assignment: CDR1 SGHVS and CDR2 FNYEAQ.

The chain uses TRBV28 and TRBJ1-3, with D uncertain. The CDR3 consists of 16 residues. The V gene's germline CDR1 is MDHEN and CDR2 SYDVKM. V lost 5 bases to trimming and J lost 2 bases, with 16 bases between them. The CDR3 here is CASSTPGGVAGNTIYF. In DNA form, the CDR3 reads TGTGCCAGCAGTACACCCGGCGGGGTCGCTGGAAACACCATATATTTT.

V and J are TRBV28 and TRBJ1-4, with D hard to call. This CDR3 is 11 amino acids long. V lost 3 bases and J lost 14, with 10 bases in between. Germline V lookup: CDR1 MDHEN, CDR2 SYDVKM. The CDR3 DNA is TGTGCCAGCAGTTTTAGGACTCGGCTGTTTTTT. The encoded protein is CASSFRTRLFF.

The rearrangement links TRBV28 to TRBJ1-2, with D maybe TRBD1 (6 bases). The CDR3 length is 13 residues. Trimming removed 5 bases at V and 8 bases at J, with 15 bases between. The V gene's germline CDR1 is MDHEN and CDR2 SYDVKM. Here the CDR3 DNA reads TGTGCCAGCAGTCCGTCCCCAGGGGTAGGCTACACCTTC. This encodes CASSPSPGVGYTF.

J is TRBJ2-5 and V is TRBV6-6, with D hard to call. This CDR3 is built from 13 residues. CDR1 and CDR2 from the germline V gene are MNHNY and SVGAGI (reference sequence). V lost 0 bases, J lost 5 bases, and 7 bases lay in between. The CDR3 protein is CASSYSGKETQYF. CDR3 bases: TGTGCCAGCAGTTACTCGGGCAAGGAGACCCAGTACTTC.

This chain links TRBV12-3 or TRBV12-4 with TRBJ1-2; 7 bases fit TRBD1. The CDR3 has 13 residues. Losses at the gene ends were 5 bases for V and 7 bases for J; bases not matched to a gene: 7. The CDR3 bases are TGTGCCAGCAGTCCTCTGGGACAGACTGGCTACACCTTC. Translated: CASSPLGQTGYTF.

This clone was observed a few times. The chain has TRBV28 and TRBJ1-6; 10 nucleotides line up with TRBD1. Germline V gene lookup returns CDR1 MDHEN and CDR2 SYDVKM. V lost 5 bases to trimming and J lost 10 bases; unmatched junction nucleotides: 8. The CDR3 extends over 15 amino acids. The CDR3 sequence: CASSLPGQGSSPLHF. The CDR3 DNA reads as TGTGCCAGCAGTCTCCCGGGACAGGGGTCCTCACCCCTCCACTTT.

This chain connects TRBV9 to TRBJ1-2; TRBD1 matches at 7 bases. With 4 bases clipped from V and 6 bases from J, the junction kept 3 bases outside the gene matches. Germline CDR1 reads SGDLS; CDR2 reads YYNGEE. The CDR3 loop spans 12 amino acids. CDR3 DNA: TGTGCCAGCAGCTCGGGACAGCATGGCTACACCTTC. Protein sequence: CASSSGQHGYTF.

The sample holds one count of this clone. This CDR3 is CASSYPEDNSPLHF. CDR3 in DNA: TGTGCCAGCAGTTACCCAGAGGATAATTCACCCCTCCACTTT. V usage is TRBV6-5 and J usage is TRBJ1-6; D gene ambiguous. The CDR3 consists of 14 residues. Trimming removed 2 bases at V and 5 bases at J, with 7 bases between. Germline V gene sequence: CDR1 MNHEY, CDR2 SVGAGI.